This T cell receptor beta chain stems from a study of T cell repertoires in cytomegalovirus infection. From the reads, TCRdb called clonotypes with MiXCR, one entry per CDR3 protein. The sample carries under 600,000 distinct CDR3 sequences, about 17% recorded once. Study-level points and caveats: There were HLA-C-restricted CMV-specific TCR beta clonotypes dominating the ex vivo response.

With respect to this clonotype: The target antigen is unknown.

Sequenced sample: CD8+ T cells from PBMCs. The TCR originated in a human donor in good health (CMV status not recorded). Some clones in this sample may be carry-over from other donors' samples.

The CDR3 sequence is CAWSGLAGGFKNEQFF. CDR3 nucleotides: TGTGCCTGGAGTGGACTAGCGGGAGGGTTTAAGAATGAGCAGTTCTTC. The V call is TRBV30, the J call TRBJ2-1, with 14 bases identical to TRBD2. Germline CDR1 GTSNPN, CDR2 SVGIG (reference sequence). The CDR3 covers 16 residues. Trimming at V came to 1 base and at J to 7 bases, leaving 6 bases not matched to a gene.